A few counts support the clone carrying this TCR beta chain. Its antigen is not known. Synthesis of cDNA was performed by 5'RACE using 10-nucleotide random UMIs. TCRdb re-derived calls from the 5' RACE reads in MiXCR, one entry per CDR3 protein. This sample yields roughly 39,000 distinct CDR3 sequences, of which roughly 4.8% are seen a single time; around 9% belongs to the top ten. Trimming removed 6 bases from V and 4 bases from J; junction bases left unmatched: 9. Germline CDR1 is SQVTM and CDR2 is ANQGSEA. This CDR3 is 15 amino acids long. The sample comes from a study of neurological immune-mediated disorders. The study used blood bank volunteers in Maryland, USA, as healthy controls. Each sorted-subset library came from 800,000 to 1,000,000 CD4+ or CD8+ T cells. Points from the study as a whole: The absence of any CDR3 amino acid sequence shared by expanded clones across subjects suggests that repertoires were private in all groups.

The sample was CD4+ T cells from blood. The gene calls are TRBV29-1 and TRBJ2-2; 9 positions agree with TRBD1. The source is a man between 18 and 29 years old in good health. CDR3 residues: CSVEDRGGGTGELFF. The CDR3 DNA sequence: TGCAGCGTGGAGGACAGGGGCGGAGGCACCGGGGAGCTGTTTTTT.